This T cell receptor (beta chain) came from a study of cytomegalovirus exposure and HLA in healthy donors. Regarding the study as a whole: Relative to equally common others, HLA-associated TCR beta chains showed greater clonal expansion in a later analysis. In an earlier analysis, most TCR beta V segments were productive about 87% or about 30% of the time. Reported performance of the classifier showed diagnosis of cytomegalovirus status with high specificity and sensitivity. Accurate prediction of HLA-A and HLA-B alleles (for most subjects) was reportedly achieved from TCR beta sequences.

This clone was counted a few times. Its target is unknown. Primers included in the PCR were 60 Vbeta and 13 Jbeta primers. The method was immunoSEQ multiplex PCR; TCRdb's version includes in-frame clones alone and lacks a portion of them. The sample lists some 190,000 clones; 75% to 85% were seen once. V gave up 0 bases and J gave up 7 bases; unmatched junction bases: 5. The CDR3 covers 14 residues. Germline V gives CDR1 MNHEY, CDR2 SVGAGI. The sample taken for sequencing was PBMCs. The source is a man aged 18 to 30 in good health and CMV-seronegative. The V call is TRBV6-5, the J call TRBJ1-2; 7 bases align to TRBD1. The CDR3 is CASSYSGGAFGYTF. CDR3 nucleotides: TGTGCCAGCAGTTACTCAGGGGGCGCGTTTGGCTACACCTTC.